The sequence of this TCR beta chain was determined in a study of technical replicates of blood from four donors. Sequencing used immunoSEQ multiplex PCR; TCRdb keeps in-frame clones, though not all of them. The table records about 88,000 clones, just under 95% of them present only once. The V and J ends lost 5 bases and 4 bases respectively, with 8 bases between them. The CDR3 extends over 11 amino acids. Germline V gene data show CDR1 as GTSNPN and CDR2 as SVGIG (reference sequence). Sequenced: T cells isolated from PBMCs. The chain joins TRBV30 to TRBJ1-1, with no clear D. The clonotype originates from a human donor in good health. The CDR3 coding sequence is TGTGCCTGGGAGGAGGTCACTGAAGCTTTCTTT. Its protein product is CAWEEVTEAFF.